Listed below are T cell receptor beta chains from one sample, sequenced in a study of T-cell memory formation after mild COVID-19. From the 5' RACE reads, TCRdb called clonotypes with MiXCR, one entry per CDR3 protein. This sample has 250,000 or so distinct CDR3 sequences, with around 17% found just once. Sequenced material: PBMCs or a T cell subset sorted from them (not recorded which). These receptors originate from a man younger than 35 who had mild COVID-19 (a few samples of this study predate the infection). Cell type and time point are not known. CDR3s include the opening cysteine and the closing phenylalanine or tryptophan. Fields, in order: D gene, clone size, V gene, J gene, CDR3 protein, CDR3 DNA. A D gene is named only where the DNA matches it firmly. Size is omitted from some rows. Given values are once, few, many or a class for expanded clones.

>TRBD2|-|TRBV20-1|TRBJ2-1
CSARVLAGNEQFF
TGCAGTGCTAGAGTCCTAGCGGGGAATGAGCAGTTCTTC
>-|-|TRBV7-9|TRBJ1-2
CASSSSGPYHPLEGYTF
TGTGCCAGCAGCTCCTCCGGGCCCTACCACCCTCTGGAAGGCTACACCTTC
>TRBD1|few|TRBV5-1|TRBJ1-2
CASSEGTGGLYGYTF
TGCGCCAGCAGCGAAGGGACAGGGGGCCTCTATGGCTACACCTTC
>-|few|TRBV4-3|TRBJ2-7
CASSQAVYYEQYF
TGCGCCAGCAGCCAAGCAGTATACTACGAGCAGTACTTC
>-|few|TRBV18|TRBJ1-2
CASSSDYNYGYTF
TGTGCCAGCTCCTCGGATTATAACTATGGCTACACCTTC
>-|medium-sized|TRBV5-1|TRBJ2-2
CASSSNGANANTGELFF
TGCGCCAGCAGCTCGAACGGGGCTAACGCGAACACCGGGGAGCTGTTTTTT
>-|few|TRBV9|TRBJ2-3
CASSSPRGRTSTDTQYF
TGTGCCAGCAGCTCTCCTCGGGGACGTACTAGCACAGATACGCAGTATTTT
>-|few|TRBV7-8|TRBJ2-5
CASSLTTSQETQYF
TGTGCCAGCAGCTTAACGACTAGTCAAGAGACCCAGTACTTC
>-|few|TRBV15|TRBJ1-2
CATSRAQRGDGYTF
TGTGCCACCAGCAGAGCCCAAAGAGGGGATGGCTACACCTTC
>-|few|TRBV9|TRBJ2-5
CASSVGGQVKETQYF
TGTGCCAGCAGCGTAGGGGGCCAAGTTAAAGAGACCCAGTACTTC
>-|few|TRBV9|TRBJ2-1
CASSVNYNEQFF
TGTGCCAGCAGCGTTAACTACAATGAGCAGTTCTTC
>-|few|TRBV29-1|TRBJ1-5
CSVETSRNQPQHF
TGCAGCGTTGAAACCTCCCGTAATCAGCCCCAGCATTTT
>-|many|TRBV24-1|TRBJ2-3
CATSDPKTADTQYF
TGTGCCACCAGTGATCCAAAAACCGCAGATACGCAGTATTTT
>-|few|TRBV20-1|TRBJ1-2
CSASEGVGGYTF
TGCAGTGCTAGCGAGGGTGTTGGAGGCTACACCTTC
>-|many|TRBV7-2|TRBJ2-5
CASSLVVERVETQYF
TGTGCCAGCAGCTTAGTCGTGGAGCGGGTGGAGACCCAGTACTTC
>-|-|TRBV7-6|TRBJ2-3
CASSLGPEGTQYF
TGTGCCAGCAGCCTGGGACCCGAGGGTACGCAGTATTTT
>-|-|TRBV4-1|TRBJ1-5
CASSQESRSNQPQHF
TGCGCCAGCAGCCAAGAGTCCCGGAGCAATCAGCCCCAGCATTTT
>TRBD2|few|TRBV4-2|TRBJ2-4
CASSQVLAGKNIQYF
TGTGCCAGCAGCCAAGTTCTAGCGGGGAAAAACATTCAGTACTTC